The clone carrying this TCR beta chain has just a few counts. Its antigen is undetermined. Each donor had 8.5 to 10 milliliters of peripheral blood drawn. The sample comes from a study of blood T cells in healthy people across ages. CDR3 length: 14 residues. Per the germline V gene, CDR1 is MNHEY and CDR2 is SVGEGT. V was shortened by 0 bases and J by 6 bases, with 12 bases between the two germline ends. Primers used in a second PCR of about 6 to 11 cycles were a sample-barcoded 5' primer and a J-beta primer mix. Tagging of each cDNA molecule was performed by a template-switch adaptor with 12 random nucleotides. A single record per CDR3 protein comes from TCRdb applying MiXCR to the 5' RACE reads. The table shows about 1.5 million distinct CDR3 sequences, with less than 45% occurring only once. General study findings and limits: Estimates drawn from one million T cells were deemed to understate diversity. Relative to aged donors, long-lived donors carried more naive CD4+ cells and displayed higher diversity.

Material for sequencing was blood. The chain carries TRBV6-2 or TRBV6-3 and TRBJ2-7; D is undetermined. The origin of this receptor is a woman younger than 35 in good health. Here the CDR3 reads CASSYSSIGLEQYF. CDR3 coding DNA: TGTGCCAGCAGTTACTCGAGTATAGGGCTCGAGCAGTACTTC.